Following are 21 T cell receptor beta chains from one sample sequenced in a study of T cell repertoires in cytomegalovirus infection. TCRdb analysed the reads with MiXCR anew, one entry per CDR3 protein. The sample has some 320,000 distinct CDR3 sequences; over 7.5% are singletons. The sample was PBMCs. These receptors originate from a human donor in good health (CMV status not recorded). Some clones in this sample may be carry-over from other donors' samples.

Regarding this clonotype: This may come from a read error, since a much larger clone is one base off. No conserved phenylalanine or tryptophan ends this CDR3, so it is likely a read error. This chain links TRBV7-6 with TRBJ2-3, with TRBD1 as a possible D gene (5 bases). The CDR3 runs to 15 residues. V shed 6 bases and J shed 4 bases, with 17 bases lying between them. Per germline, CDR1 SGHVS and CDR2 FNYEAQ. The CDR3 coding sequence is TGTGCCAGCAGTAAGGACACCCCAATGGCAGATACGCAGTATTGT. Translating gives CASSKDTPMADTQYC.

This clonotype was detected ten times or more. The chain recombines TRBV7-2 with TRBJ1-2; D might be TRBD1 (5 bases). V lost 11 bases and J lost 0, with 13 bases in between. There are 13 residues in the CDR3. CDR1 SGHTA and CDR2 FQGNSA come from the germline V gene. CDR3 sequence: CAARRQSNYGYTF. CDR3 nucleotide sequence: TGTGCCGCCCGACGACAGTCTAACTATGGCTACACCTTC.

As DNA, the CDR3 is TGTGCCAGCAGCGAACAGGGGGGAGCCGGGAACACTGAAGCTTTCTTT. Residues: CASSEQGGAGNTEAFF. This chain uses TRBV7-6 with TRBJ1-1, with 8 bases lining up with TRBD1. Unmatched junction bases numbered 9, after V lost 5 bases and J lost 1 base. This CDR3 comprises 16 residues. The V gene's germline CDR1 is SGHVS and CDR2 FNYEAQ. Drawing the rest from reference TRBV7-6 and TRBJ1-1, the complete variable domain is GAGVSQSPRYKVTKRGQDVALRCDPISGHVSLYWYRQALGQGPEFLTYFNYEAQQDKSGLPNDRFSAERPEGSISTLTIQRTEQRDSAMYRCASSEQGGAGNTEAFFGQGTRLTVV.

The chain has TRBV6-2 or TRBV6-3 and TRBJ1-5, with 7 bases that match TRBD1. CDR1 MNHEY and CDR2 SVGEGT come from the germline V gene. The length of the CDR3 is 14 residues. V lost 8 bases and J lost 5; bases outside the gene matches: 9. CDR3 in amino acids: CASGLQGLHQPQHF. The CDR3 coding sequence is TGTGCCAGCGGGCTACAGGGGCTGCATCAGCCCCAGCATTTT.

This clonotype came up a few times. This chain uses TRBV28 with TRBJ1-5; no clear D gene. Germline V gene data show CDR1 as MDHEN and CDR2 as SYDVKM. The CDR3 runs 17 residues. V was clipped by 3 bases and J by 0 bases, with 15 bases between them. The CDR3 reads CASSLNVRTYSNQPQHF. CDR3 bases: TGTGCCAGCAGTTTGAATGTCCGGACCTATAGCAATCAGCCCCAGCATTTT.

This clonotype showed up many times. The chain carries TRBV2 and TRBJ2-7; D assignment may be TRBD1 or TRBD2 (7 bases each). V gave up 10 bases and J gave up 7 bases, with 26 bases separating them. This CDR3 region has 15 residues. Germline loops: CDR1 SNHLY, CDR2 FYNNEI. The CDR3 is CAITVPWEGAGEQYF. DNA for the CDR3: TGTGCCATCACCGTCCCCTGGGAGGGGGCGGGGGAGCAGTACTTC.

This clonotype occurred a few times. The rearrangement joins TRBV6-8 to TRBJ1-1, with unresolved D. The germline gives CDR1 MNHGY, CDR2 SAAAGT. The CDR3 contains 13 residues. The V gene lost 8 bases and the J gene lost 1 base, with 11 bases spanning the gap. The CDR3 protein is CASQNGRNTEAFF. The CDR3 DNA is TGTGCCAGCCAGAACGGAAGGAACACTGAAGCTTTCTTT.

This clonotype was observed a few times. The gene calls are TRBV7-2 and TRBJ1-6; the match to TRBD1 covers 7 bases. CDR1 and CDR2 (germline): SGHTA, FQGNSA. The CDR3 is made up of 15 amino acids. The V segment lost 4 bases and the J segment 7 bases; nucleotides outside the gene matches: 7. The CDR3 sequence: CASSSRTGLNSPLHF. CDR3 sequence (DNA): TGTGCCAGCAGCTCCCGGACAGGTCTAAATTCACCCCTCCACTTT.

In its sample, this clonotype was seen many times. The chain is built from TRBV7-2 and TRBJ1-5; 8 bases align to TRBD1. Germline assignment: CDR1 SGHTA and CDR2 FQGNSA. The CDR3 totals 16 residues. V dropped 5 bases and J dropped 1; count of bases not matched to a gene: 7. CDR3 loop: CASSPSGGISNQPQHF. The DNA for the CDR3 is TGTGCCAGCAGCCCCTCAGGGGGCATCAGCAATCAGCCCCAGCATTTT.

This clonotype was seen at least ten times. The chain links TRBV11-1 to TRBJ2-5, with 12 nucleotides matching TRBD2. Looked up from germline, CDR1 is SGHAT and CDR2 is FQDESV (reference sequence). This CDR3 is 15 amino acids long. V shed 5 bases and J 4 bases; nucleotides not matched to a gene: 5. The CDR3 region has the DNA TGTGCCAGCAGCAGCCGACTAGCGGGAGTAGAGACCCAGTACTTC. Its translation is CASSSRLAGVETQYF. Based on the CDR3 plus reference TRBV11-1 and TRBJ2-5, the full variable domain is EAEVAQSPRYKITEKSQAVAFWCDPISGHATLYWYRQILGQGPELLVQFQDESVVDDSQLPKDRFSAERLKGVDSTLKIQPAELGDSAMYLCASSSRLAGVETQYFGPGTRLLVL.

This clonotype has only a few counts. This chain joins TRBV5-4 and TRBJ2-5, with 7 bases lining up with TRBD2. This CDR3 spans 16 amino acids. J lost 4 bases, V lost 2 bases, and 11 bases had no gene match. Per germline, CDR1 SGHNT and CDR2 YYREEE (reference sequence). CDR3 loop: CASSFPGGLGTETQYF. The DNA of the CDR3 is TGTGCCAGCAGCTTTCCGGGGGGACTGGGGACAGAGACCCAGTACTTC.

This clonotype was picked up a small number of times. The chain combines TRBV12-3 or TRBV12-4 with TRBJ2-7, with D unclear. V was trimmed by 8 bases and J by 3 bases, leaving 14 bases between them. The CDR3 is 13 residues long. The CDR3 sequence is CASGRGLSYEQYF. Here the CDR3 DNA reads TGTGCCAGCGGCCGAGGCCTCAGCTACGAGCAGTACTTC.

This clonotype appeared many times. The gene calls are TRBV12-3 or TRBV12-4 and TRBJ2-2; the D is unclear. Trimming stripped 2 bases from V and 1 base from J, with 8 bases between. The CDR3 spans 15 residues. Here the CDR3 reads CASSLTARNTGELFF. CDR3 DNA: TGTGCCAGCAGTTTAACGGCCCGGAACACCGGGGAGCTGTTTTTT.

This clonotype was counted many times. A read error may explain this, as a much larger clone is one base away. V usage is TRBV6-1 and J usage is TRBJ2-5; D gene unclear. Trimming took off 6 bases at V and 0 bases at J, with 2 bases between the two ends. The germline V gene has CDR1 MNHNS and CDR2 SASEGT. The CDR3 is 11 residues long. The DNA for the CDR3 is TGTGCCAGCAGCCACCAAGAGACCCAGTACTTC. Amino acid sequence: CASSHQETQYF.

This clonotype has a count of ten or more. The rearrangement joins TRBV12-3 or TRBV12-4 to TRBJ2-3, with a weak D call TRBD2 (6 bases). The CDR3 length is 12 residues. Trimming took off 6 bases at V and 6 bases at J, with 10 bases between the two ends. The CDR3 DNA reads as TGTGCCAGCAGCCTAACTAGCGATACGCAGTATTTT. Its translation: CASSLTSDTQYF.

The rearrangement links TRBV28 to TRBJ2-3; D may be TRBD1 or TRBD2 (5 bases each). The germline CDR1 and CDR2 sequences are MDHEN and SYDVKM. V was trimmed by 6 bases and J by 9 bases, leaving 28 bases between them. This CDR3 comprises 17 residues. The CDR3 loop is CASSRPLGMGVEDTQYF. CDR3 bases: TGTGCCAGCAGCCGTCCGCTGGGAATGGGGGTCGAAGACACGCAGTATTTT.

The chain employs TRBV14 and TRBJ1-2; D remains ambiguous. From germline, CDR1 is SGHDN and CDR2 FVKESK. CDR3 length: 13 residues. Deletions cut 0 bases from V and 6 bases from J, with 8 bases between. The CDR3 DNA is TGTGCCAGCAGCCAAGAGTTAAGGGATGGCTACACCTTC. This translates into CASSQELRDGYTF.

This clonotype came up a few times. The genes are TRBV7-3 and TRBJ2-3; D is unresolved. Trimming pared 1 base from V and 5 bases from J, leaving 10 bases between. This CDR3 spans 14 amino acids. CDR1 and CDR2 from the germline V gene are SGHTA and FQGTGA. CDR3 nucleotides: TGTGCCAGCAGCTTAATTCAGTACGGAGATACGCAGTATTTT. Its translation is CASSLIQYGDTQYF.

The chain carries TRBV11-1 and TRBJ2-1, with 10 nucleotides matching TRBD2. Trimming cost V 5 bases and J 9 bases; bases outside gene matches: 10. In germline, CDR1 is SGHAT, CDR2 FQDESV (reference sequence). The CDR3 consists of 15 residues. CDR3 amino acids: CASSPRTSGPTEQFF. In DNA form, the CDR3 reads TGTGCCAGCAGCCCACGGACTAGCGGACCTACTGAGCAGTTCTTC.

The table lists this clonotype with many counts. This chain joins TRBV7-2 and TRBJ2-4; no firm D call. This CDR3 is built from 17 residues. The V end lost 5 bases, the J end lost 0 bases, and 17 bases lay between the germline ends. Germline V gives CDR1 SGHTA, CDR2 FQGNSA. The CDR3 here is CASSLDPGRLAKNIQYF. The CDR3 DNA reads TGTGCCAGCAGCCTCGATCCGGGTAGGCTAGCCAAAAACATTCAGTACTTC.

The chain is built from TRBV19 and TRBJ1-5; D remains ambiguous. Germline V gene lookup returns CDR1 LNHDA and CDR2 SQIVND (reference sequence). V was trimmed by 3 bases and J by 14 bases, leaving 14 bases between them. The CDR3 runs 12 residues. The chain's CDR3 is CASSMMGPIEHF. The CDR3 DNA follows: TGTGCCAGTAGTATGATGGGCCCCATCGAGCATTTT.